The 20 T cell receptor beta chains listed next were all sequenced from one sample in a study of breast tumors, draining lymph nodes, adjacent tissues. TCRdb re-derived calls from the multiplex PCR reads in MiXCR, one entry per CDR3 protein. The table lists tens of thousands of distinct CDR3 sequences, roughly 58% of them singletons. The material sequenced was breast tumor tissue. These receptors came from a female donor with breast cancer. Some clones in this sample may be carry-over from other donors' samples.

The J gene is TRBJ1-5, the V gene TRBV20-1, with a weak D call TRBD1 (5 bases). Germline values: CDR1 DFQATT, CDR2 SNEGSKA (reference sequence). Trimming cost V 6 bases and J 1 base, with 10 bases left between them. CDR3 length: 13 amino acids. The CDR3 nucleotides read TGCAGTGCCACGACAGCGAGCAATCAGCCCCAGCATTTT. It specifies CSATTASNQPQHF.

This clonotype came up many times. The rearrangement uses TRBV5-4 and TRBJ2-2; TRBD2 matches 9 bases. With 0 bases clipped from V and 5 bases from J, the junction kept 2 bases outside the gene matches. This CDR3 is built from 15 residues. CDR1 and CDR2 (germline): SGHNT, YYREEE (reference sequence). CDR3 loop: CASSLGGLATGELFF. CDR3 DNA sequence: TGTGCCAGCAGCTTGGGTGGACTAGCGACCGGGGAGCTGTTTTTT.

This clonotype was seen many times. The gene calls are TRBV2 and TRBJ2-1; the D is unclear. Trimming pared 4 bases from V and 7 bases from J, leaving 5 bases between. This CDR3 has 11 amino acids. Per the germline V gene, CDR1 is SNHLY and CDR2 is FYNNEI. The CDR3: CASSVLNEQFF. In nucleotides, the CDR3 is TGTGCCAGCAGTGTCTTAAATGAGCAGTTCTTC. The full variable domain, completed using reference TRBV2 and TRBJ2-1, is EPEVTQTPSHQVTQMGQEVILRCVPISNHLYFYWYRQILGQKVEFLVSFYNNEISEKSEIFDDQFSVERPDGSNFTLKIRSTKLEDSAMYFCASSVLNEQFFGPGTRLTVL.

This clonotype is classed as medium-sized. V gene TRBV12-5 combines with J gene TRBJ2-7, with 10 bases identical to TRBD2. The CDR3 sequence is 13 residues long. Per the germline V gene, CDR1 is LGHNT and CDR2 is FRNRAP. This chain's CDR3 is CATNLAGDYEQYF. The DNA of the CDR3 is TGTGCCACAAATCTAGCGGGGGACTACGAGCAGTACTTC.

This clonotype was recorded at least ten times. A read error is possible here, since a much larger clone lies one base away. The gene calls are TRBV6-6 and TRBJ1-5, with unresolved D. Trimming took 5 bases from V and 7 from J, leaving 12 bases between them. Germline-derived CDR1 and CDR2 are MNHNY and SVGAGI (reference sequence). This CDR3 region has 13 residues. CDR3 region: CASSHEGVQPQHF. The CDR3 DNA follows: TGTGCCAGCAGTCACGAGGGAGTCCAGCCCCAGCATTTT.

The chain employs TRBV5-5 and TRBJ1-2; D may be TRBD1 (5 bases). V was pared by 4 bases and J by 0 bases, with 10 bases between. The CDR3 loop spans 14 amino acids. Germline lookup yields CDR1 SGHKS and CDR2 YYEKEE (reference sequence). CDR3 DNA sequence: TGTGCCAGCAGCCCAGACAGACCTAACTATGGCTACACCTTC. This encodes CASSPDRPNYGYTF.

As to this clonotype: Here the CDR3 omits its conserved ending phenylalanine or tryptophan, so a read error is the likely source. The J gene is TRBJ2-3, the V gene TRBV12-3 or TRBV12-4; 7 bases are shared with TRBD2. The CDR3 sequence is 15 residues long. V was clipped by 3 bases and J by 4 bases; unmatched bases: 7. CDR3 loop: CASSLLGGNADTQYL. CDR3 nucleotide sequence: TGTGCCAGCAGTTTGTTGGGAGGGAACGCAGATACGCAGTATCTT.

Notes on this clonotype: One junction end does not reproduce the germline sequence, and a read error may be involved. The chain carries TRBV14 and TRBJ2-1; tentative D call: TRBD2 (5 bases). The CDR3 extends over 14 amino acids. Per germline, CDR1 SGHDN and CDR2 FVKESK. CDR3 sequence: CASSQRERLYLQVF. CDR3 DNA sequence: TGTGCCAGCAGCCAGAGGGAGAGGCTCTACCTCCAGGTCTTC.

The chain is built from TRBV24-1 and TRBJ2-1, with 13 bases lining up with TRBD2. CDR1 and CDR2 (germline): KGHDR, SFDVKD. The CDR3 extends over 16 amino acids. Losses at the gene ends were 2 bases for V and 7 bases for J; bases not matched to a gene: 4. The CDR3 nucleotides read TGTGCCACCAGTGATTCCTGGACTAGCGGGAGTAATGAGCAGTTCTTC. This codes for CATSDSWTSGSNEQFF.

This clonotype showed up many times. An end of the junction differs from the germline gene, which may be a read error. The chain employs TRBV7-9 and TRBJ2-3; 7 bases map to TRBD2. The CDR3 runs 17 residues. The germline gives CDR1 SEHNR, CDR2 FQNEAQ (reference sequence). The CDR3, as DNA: TGTGCCAGCAGCTCAGGAGCGGGGCCCCGGAACACAGATCCGCAGTATTTT. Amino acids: CASSSGAGPRNTDPQYF.

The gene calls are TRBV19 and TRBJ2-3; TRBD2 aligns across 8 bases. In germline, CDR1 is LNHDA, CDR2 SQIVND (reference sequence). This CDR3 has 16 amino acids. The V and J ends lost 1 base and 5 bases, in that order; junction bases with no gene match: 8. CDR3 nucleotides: TGTGCCAGTAGTATAGTTACTAGCGGCGGTGGAGATACGCAGTATTTT. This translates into CASSIVTSGGGDTQYF. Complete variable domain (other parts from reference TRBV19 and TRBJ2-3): DGGITQSPKYLFRKEGQNVTLSCEQNLNHDAMYWYRQDPGQGLRLIYYSQIVNDFQKGDIAEGYSVSREKKESFPLTVTSAQKNPTAFYLCASSIVTSGGGDTQYFGPGTRLTVL.

CDR3 sequence: CASSEWQGSSYEQYF. CDR3 coding DNA: TGTGCCAGCAGTGAGTGGCAGGGGAGCTCCTACGAGCAGTACTTC. This chain joins TRBV7-8 and TRBJ2-7; tentative D call: TRBD1 (6 bases). Per germline, CDR1 SGHVS and CDR2 FQNEAQ. Trimming shortened V by 6 bases and J by 0 bases, and 15 bases separated the two germline ends. The CDR3 runs 15 residues.

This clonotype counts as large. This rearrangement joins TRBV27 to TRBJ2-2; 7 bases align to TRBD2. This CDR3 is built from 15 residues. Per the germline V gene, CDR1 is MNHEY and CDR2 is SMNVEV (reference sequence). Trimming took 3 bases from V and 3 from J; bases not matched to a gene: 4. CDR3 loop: CASSFGGTYTGELFF. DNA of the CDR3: TGTGCCAGCAGTTTCGGGGGGACCTACACCGGGGAGCTGTTTTTT.

CDR3 amino acids: CASSSGGGQNEQFF. CDR3 sequence (DNA): TGTGCCAGCAGCAGCGGGGGCGGGCAGAATGAGCAGTTCTTC. The genes are TRBV7-8 and TRBJ2-1, with 8 positions matching TRBD2. The CDR3 sequence is 14 residues long. The germline gives CDR1 SGHVS, CDR2 FQNEAQ. V was pared by 5 bases and J by 7 bases, with 7 bases of the junction left unmatched.

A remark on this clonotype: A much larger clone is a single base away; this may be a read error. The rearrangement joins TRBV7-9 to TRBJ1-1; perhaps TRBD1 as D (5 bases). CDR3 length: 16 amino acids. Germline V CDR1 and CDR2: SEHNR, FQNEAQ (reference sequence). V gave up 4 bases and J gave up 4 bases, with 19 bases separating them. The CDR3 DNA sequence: TGTGCCAGCAGCTCAGTCTCGGTGGGGCTAAGCACTGAAGCTTTCTTT. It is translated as CASSSVSVGLSTEAFF.

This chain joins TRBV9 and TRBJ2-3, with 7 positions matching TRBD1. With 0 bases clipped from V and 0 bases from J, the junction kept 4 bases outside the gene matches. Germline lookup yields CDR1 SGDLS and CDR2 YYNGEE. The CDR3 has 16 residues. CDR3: CASSVATGVSTDTQYF. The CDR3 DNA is TGTGCCAGCAGCGTAGCTACAGGGGTTAGCACAGATACGCAGTATTTT.

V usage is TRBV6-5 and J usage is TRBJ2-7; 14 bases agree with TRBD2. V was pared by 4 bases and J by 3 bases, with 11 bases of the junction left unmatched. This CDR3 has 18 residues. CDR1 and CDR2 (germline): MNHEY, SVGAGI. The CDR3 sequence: CASSSLFAGTSGGYEQYF. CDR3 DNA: TGTGCCAGCAGTTCACTTTTCGCCGGGACTAGCGGGGGCTACGAGCAGTACTTC.

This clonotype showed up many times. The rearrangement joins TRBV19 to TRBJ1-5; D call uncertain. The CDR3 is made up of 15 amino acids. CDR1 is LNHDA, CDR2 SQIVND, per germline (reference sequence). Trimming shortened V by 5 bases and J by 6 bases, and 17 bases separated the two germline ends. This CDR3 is CASSPAGGPRQPQHF. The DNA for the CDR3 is TGTGCCAGTAGTCCCGCAGGAGGGCCCCGTCAGCCCCAGCATTTT.

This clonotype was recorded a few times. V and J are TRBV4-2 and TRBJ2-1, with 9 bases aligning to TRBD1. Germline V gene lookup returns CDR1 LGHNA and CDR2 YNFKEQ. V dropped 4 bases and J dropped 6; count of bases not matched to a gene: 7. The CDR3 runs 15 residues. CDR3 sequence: CASSPDRGAANEQFF. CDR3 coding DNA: TGTGCCAGCAGCCCGGACAGGGGAGCGGCCAATGAGCAGTTCTTC.

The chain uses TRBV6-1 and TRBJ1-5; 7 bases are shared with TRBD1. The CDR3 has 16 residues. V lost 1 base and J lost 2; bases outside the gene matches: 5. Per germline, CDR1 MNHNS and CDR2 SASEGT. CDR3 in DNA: TGTGCCAGCAGTGAAGGGACAGGTTTTGGCAATCAGCCCCAGCATTTT. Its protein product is CASSEGTGFGNQPQHF.